This T cell receptor beta chain was identified in a study of blood T cell repertoires in COVID-19. Study at large: The United States, Italy and Spain provided the acute and convalescent COVID-19 samples. T cells, B-cell-depleted T cells, or PBMCs provided the cDNA or gDNA that served as material.

Trimming removed 6 bases from V and 1 base from J; junction bases left unmatched: 4. Germline-derived CDR1 and CDR2 are LNHDA and SQIVND (reference sequence). The CDR3 runs 15 residues. In the authors' workflow: Quantification of nucleated cells was approximated via reference gene primer amplification. TCRdb keeps only in-frame clones here, not all; method: immunoSEQ multiplex PCR. D and trimming come from the DNA, and the V and J calls and clone size come from that table. This sample has 90,000 to 120,000 clones, with around nine tenths found just once. This chain connects TRBV19 to TRBJ2-2; 8 bases map to TRBD1. The sample comprised peripheral blood. This TCR was recovered from a human donor in a cohort sampled during active COVID-19. The CDR3 DNA sequence: TGTGCCAGTAGAACAGGGGGTTTGAACACCGGGGAGCTGTTTTTT. It translates to CASRTGGLNTGELFF. Using reference TRBV19 and TRBJ2-2 for the parts outside the CDR3, the full variable domain is DGGITQSPKYLFRKEGQNVTLSCEQNLNHDAMYWYRQDPGQGLRLIYYSQIVNDFQKGDIAEGYSVSREKKESFPLTVTSAQKNPTAFYLCASRTGGLNTGELFFGEGSRLTVL.